This T cell receptor beta chain was observed in a study of blood T cell repertoires in COVID-19. Study at large: From T cells, B-cell-depleted T cells, or PBMCs came the material, which was cDNA or gDNA.

This clone was detected only once. Donors in Cohort 3 who had recovered were those with two negative PCRs, healthcare professional clearance, or resolution of their symptoms. This CDR3 region has 15 residues. J was trimmed by 4 bases and V by 5 bases; bases with no gene match: 10. The germline V gene encodes CDR1 SGHTA and CDR2 FQGNSA. The repertoire was sequenced with immunoSEQ multiplex PCR; TCRdb's copy has only in-frame clones and lacks some. The table includes some 370,000 clones, 83% detected once. The sequence was collected from a woman aged 45-65 years who had recovered from COVID-19. The chain links TRBV7-2 to TRBJ1-1, with 7 bases fitting TRBD1. The sequencing sample was made of PBMCs or T cells enriched from blood (not recorded which). The CDR3 spells CASSRDRAEGTEAFF. CDR3 in DNA: TGTGCCAGCAGCCGTGACAGGGCAGAAGGCACTGAAGCTTTCTTT.